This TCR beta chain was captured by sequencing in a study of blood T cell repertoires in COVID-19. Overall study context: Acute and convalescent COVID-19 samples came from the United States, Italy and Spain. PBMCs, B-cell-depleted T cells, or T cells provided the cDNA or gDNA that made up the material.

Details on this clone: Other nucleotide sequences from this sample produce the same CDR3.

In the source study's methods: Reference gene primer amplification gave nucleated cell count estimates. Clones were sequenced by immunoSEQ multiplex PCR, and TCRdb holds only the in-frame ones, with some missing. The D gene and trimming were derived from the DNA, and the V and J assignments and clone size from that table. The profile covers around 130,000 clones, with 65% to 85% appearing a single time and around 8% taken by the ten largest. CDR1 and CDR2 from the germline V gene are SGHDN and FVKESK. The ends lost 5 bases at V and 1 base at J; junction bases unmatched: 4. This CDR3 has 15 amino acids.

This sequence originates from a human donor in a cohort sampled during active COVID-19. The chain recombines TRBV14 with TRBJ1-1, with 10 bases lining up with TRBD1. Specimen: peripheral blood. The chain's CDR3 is CASSLRTGGNTEAFF. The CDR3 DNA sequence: TGTGCCAGCAGCTTACGGACAGGGGGGAACACTGAAGCTTTCTTT.